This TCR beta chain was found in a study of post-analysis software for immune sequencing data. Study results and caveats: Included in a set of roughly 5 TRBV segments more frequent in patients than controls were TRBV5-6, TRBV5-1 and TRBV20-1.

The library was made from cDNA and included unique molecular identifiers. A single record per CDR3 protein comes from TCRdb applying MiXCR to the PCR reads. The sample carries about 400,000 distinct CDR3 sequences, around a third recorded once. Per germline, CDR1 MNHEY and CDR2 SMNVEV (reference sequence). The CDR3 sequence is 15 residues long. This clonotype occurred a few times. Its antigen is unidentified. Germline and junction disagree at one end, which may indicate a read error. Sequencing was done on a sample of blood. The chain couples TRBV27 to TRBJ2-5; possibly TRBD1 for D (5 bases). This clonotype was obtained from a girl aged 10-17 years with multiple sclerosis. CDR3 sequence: CASSFLQGNAETRYF. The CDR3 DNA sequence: TGTGCCAGCAGTTTCCTCCAGGGAAACGCAGAGACCCGGTACTTC.